This T cell receptor beta chain was recovered during a study of early T cells in non-severe SARS-CoV-2 infection. This CDR3 comprises 13 residues. V lost 7 bases and J lost 1, with 11 bases in between. Per the germline V gene, CDR1 is SGHTA and CDR2 is FQGNSA. This clonotype was found many times. TCRdb reprocessed the 5' RACE reads via MiXCR and lists one record per CDR3 protein. The sample contains 32,000 or so distinct CDR3 sequences, about 10% of which appear only once. V is TRBV7-2 and J is TRBJ2-7; maybe TRBD2 (5 bases). The material sequenced was whole blood. The clonotype comes from an adult who was a healthcare worker with PCR-confirmed SARS-CoV-2 infection or an uninfected control (not recorded which). The CDR3 sequence is CASTKSGSYEQYF. As DNA, the CDR3 is TGTGCCAGCACCAAGTCGGGGTCCTACGAGCAGTACTTC.